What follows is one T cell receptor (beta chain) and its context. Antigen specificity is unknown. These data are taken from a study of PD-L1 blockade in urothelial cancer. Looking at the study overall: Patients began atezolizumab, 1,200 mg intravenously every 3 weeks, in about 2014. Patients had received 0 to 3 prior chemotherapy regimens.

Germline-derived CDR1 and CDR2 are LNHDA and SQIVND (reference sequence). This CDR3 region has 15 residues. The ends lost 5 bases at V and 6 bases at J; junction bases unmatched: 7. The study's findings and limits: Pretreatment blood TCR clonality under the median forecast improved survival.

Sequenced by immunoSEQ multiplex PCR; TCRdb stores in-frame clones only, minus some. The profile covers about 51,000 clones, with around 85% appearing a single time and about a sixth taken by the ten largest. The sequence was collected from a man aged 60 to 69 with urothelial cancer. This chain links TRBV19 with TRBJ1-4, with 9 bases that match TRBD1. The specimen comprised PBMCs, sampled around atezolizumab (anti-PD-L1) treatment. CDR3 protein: CASSPHRDRDEKLFF. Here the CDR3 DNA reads TGTGCCAGTAGTCCGCACCGGGACAGGGATGAAAAACTGTTTTTT.